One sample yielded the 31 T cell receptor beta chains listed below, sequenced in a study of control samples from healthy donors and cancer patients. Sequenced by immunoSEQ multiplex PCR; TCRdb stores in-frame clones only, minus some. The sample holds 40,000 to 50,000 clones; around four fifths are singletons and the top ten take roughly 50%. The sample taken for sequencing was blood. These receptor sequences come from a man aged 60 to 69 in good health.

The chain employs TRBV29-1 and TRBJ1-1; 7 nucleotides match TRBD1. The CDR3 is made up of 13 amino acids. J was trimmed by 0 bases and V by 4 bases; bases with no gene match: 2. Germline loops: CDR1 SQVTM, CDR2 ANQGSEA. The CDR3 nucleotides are TGCAGCGTTGTAGGGGGCATGAACACTGAAGCTTTCTTT. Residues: CSVVGGMNTEAFF.

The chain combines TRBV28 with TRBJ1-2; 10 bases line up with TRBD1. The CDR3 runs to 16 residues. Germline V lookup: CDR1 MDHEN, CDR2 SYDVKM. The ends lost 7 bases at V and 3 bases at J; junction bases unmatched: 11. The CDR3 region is CASTSTLGQGDYGYTF. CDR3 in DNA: TGTGCCAGCACCTCAACCCTCGGACAGGGGGACTATGGCTACACCTTC.

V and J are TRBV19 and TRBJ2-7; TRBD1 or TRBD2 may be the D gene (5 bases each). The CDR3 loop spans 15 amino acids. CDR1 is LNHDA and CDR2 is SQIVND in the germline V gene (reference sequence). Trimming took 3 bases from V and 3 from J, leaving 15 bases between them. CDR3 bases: TGTGCCAGTAGTATTAAAGGTGGGGGAGTCTACGAGCAGTACTTC. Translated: CASSIKGGGVYEQYF.

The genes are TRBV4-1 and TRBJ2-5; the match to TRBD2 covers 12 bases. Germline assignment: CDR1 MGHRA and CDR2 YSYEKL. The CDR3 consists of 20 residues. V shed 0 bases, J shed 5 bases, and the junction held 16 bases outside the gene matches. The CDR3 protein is CASSQEARQITSGRQETQYF. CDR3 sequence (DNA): TGCGCCAGCAGCCAAGAGGCAAGACAGATTACTAGCGGGAGGCAGGAGACCCAGTACTTC.

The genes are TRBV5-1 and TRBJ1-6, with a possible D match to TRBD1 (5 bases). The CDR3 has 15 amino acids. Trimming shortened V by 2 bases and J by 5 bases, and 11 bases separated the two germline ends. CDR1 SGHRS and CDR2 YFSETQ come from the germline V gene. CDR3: CASSFTGRDNSPLHF. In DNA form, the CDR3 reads TGCGCCAGCAGCTTTACGGGACGGGATAATTCACCCCTCCACTTT.

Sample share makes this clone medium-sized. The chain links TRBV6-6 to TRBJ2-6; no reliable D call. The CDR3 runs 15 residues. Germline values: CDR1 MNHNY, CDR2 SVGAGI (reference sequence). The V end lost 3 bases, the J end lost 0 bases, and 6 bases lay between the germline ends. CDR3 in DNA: TGTGCCAGCAGTTATGATATCTCTGGGGCCAACGTCCTGACTTTC. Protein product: CASSYDISGANVLTF.

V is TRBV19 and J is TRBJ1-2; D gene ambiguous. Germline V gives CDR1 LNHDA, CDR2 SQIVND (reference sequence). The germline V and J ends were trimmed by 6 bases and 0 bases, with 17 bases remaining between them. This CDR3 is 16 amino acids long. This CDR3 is CASRSRRQFTNYGYTF. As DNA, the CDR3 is TGTGCCAGTAGAAGTCGACGACAATTCACTAACTATGGCTACACCTTC.

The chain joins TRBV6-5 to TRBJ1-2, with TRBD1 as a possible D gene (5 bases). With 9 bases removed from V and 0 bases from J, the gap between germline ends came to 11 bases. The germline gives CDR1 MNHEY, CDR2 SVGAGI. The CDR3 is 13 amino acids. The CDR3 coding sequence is TGTGCCAGTGCTAAGACAGCTAACTATGGCTACACCTTC. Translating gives CASAKTANYGYTF.

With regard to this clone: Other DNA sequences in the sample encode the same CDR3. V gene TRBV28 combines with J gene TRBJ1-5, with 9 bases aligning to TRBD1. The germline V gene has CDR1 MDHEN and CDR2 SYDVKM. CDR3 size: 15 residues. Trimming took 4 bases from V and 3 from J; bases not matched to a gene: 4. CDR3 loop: CASSSQGANNQPQHF. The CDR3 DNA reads TGTGCCAGCAGTTCACAGGGGGCGAACAATCAGCCCCAGCATTTT.

The CDR3: CASSQDVYSSTDTQYF. The CDR3 DNA sequence: TGCGCCAGCAGCCAAGATGTATACAGTAGCACAGATACGCAGTATTTT. The V gene is TRBV4-3, the J gene TRBJ2-3; D is undetermined. The CDR3 runs to 16 residues. V shed 0 bases and J shed 0 bases, with 10 bases lying between them. Germline V gene lookup returns CDR1 LGHNA and CDR2 YSLEER.

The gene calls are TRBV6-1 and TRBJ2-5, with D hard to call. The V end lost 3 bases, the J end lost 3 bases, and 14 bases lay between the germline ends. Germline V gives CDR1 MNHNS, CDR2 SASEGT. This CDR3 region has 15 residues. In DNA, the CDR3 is TGTGCCAGCAGTGAGCTCGGGCACGGCAAAGAGACCCAGTACTTC. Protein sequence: CASSELGHGKETQYF.

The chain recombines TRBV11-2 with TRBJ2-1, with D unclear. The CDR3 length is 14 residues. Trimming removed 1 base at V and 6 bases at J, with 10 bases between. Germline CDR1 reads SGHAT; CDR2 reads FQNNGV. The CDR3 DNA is TGTGCCAGCAGCTTAGCCAGAGAGAGCAATGAGCAGTTCTTC. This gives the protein CASSLARESNEQFF.

The CDR3 is CASSLYIGASGNEQFF. CDR3 coding DNA: TGTGCCAGCAGCTTATATATAGGTGCTAGCGGGAATGAGCAGTTCTTC. This rearrangement joins TRBV7-2 to TRBJ2-1; TRBD2 aligns across 8 bases. The germline V gene has CDR1 SGHTA and CDR2 FQGNSA. This CDR3 region has 16 residues. Trimming took 2 bases from V and 7 from J; bases not matched to a gene: 10.

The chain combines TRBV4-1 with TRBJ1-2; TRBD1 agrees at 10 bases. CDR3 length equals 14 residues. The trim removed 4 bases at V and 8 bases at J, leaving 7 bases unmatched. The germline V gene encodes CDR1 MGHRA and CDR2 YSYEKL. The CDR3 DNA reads TGCGCCAGCAGCCCGGCCGGGACAGGGGCCGGCTACACCTTC. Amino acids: CASSPAGTGAGYTF.

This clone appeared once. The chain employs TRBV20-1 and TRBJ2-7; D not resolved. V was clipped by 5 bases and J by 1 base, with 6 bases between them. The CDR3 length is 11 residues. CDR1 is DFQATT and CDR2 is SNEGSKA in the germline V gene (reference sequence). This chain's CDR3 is CSAPSSYEQYF. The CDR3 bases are TGCAGTGCTCCGTCGTCCTACGAGCAGTACTTC.

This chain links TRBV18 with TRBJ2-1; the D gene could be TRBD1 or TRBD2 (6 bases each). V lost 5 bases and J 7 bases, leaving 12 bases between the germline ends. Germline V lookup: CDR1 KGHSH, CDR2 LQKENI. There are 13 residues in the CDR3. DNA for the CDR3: TGTGCCAGCTCAGGCCAGGGGAGGAATGAGCAGTTCTTC. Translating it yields CASSGQGRNEQFF.

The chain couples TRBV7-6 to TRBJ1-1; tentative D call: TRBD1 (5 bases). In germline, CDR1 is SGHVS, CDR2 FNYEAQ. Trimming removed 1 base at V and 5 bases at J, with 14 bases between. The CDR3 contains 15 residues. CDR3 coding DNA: TGTGCCAGCAGCTTAGATGGTCAGGGCAAGACTGAAGCTTTCTTT. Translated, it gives CASSLDGQGKTEAFF.

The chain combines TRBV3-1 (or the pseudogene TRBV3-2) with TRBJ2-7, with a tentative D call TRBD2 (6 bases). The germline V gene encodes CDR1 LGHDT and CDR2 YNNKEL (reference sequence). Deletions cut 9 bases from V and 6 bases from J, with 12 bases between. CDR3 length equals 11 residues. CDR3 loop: CASRRAGEQYF. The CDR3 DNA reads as TGTGCCAGTCGGAGGGCGGGCGAGCAGTACTTC.

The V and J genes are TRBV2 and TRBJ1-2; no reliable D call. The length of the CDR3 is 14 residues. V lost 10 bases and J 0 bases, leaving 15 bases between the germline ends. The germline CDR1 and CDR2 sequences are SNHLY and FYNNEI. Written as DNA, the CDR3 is TGTGCCACCGCCCCCAGACAAGCTAACTATGGCTACACCTTC. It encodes CATAPRQANYGYTF. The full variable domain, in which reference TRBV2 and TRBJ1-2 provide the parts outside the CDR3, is EPEVTQTPSHQVTQMGQEVILRCVPISNHLYFYWYRQILGQKVEFLVSFYNNEISEKSEIFDDQFSVERPDGSNFTLKIRSTKLEDSAMYFCATAPRQANYGYTFGSGTRLTVV.

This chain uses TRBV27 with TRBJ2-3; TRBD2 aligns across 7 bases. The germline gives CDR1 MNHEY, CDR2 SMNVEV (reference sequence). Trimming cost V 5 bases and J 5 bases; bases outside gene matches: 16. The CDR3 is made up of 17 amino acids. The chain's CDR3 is CASSGVLTSAAKDTQYF. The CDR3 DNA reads TGTGCCAGCAGTGGGGTCCTAACTAGCGCGGCCAAAGATACGCAGTATTTT.

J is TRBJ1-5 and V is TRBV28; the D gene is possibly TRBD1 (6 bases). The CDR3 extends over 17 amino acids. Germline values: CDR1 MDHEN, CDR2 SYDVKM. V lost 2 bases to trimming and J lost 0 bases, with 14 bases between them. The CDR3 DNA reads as TGTGCCAGCAGTTTACTTGAAGGGGGGGCTAGCAATCAGCCCCAGCATTTT. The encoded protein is CASSLLEGGASNQPQHF.

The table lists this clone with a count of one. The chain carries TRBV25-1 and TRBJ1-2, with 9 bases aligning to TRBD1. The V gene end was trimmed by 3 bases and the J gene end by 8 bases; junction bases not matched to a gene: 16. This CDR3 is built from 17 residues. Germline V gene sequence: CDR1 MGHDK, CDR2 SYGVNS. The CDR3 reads CASSDLRGLDRGGGYTF. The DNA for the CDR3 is TGTGCCAGCAGTGATCTAAGGGGGCTGGACAGGGGTGGAGGCTACACCTTC.

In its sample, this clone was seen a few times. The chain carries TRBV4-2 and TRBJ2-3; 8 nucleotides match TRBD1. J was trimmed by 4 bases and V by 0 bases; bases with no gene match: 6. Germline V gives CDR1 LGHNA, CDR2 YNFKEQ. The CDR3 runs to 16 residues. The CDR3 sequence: CASSQDRTGGSDTQYF. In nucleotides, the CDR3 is TGTGCCAGCAGCCAAGATCGAACAGGGGGTTCAGATACGCAGTATTTT.

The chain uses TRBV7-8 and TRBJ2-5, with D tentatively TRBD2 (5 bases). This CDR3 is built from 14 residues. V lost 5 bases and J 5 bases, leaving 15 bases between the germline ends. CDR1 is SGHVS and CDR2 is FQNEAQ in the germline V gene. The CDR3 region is CASSPRAARETQYF. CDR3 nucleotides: TGTGCCAGCAGCCCGAGGGCGGCGCGGGAGACCCAGTACTTC.

Written as DNA, the CDR3 is TGCGCCAGCAGTGGAGGACAAAGACTCACTGAAGCTTTCTTT. Translated, it gives CASSGGQRLTEAFF. This sequence joins TRBV10-2 and TRBJ1-1; TRBD1 is a possible D gene (5 bases). The CDR3 sequence is 14 residues long. The ends were cut back, 4 bases at V and 4 bases at J, with 13 bases in the middle. Germline V gives CDR1 WSHSY, CDR2 SAAADI.

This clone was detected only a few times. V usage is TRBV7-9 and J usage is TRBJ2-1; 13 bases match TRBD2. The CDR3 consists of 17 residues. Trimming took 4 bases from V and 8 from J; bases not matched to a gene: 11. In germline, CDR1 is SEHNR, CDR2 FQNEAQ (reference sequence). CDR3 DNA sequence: TGTGCCAGCAGCTCGTCTCCGGGACTAGCGGGGTTGTATGAGCAGTTCTTC. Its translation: CASSSSPGLAGLYEQFF.

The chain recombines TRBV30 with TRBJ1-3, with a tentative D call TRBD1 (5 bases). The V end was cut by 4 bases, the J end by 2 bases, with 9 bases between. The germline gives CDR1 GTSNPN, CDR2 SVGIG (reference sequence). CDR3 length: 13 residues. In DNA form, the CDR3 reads TGTGCCTGGACCCCAGGGACTGGAAACACCATATATTTT. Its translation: CAWTPGTGNTIYF.

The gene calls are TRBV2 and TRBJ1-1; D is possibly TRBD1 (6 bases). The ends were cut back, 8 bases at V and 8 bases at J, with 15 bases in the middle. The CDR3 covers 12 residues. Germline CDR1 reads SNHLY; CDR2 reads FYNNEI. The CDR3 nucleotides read TGTGCCAGCGGGTCACAGGGATTGGAAGCTTTCTTT. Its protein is CASGSQGLEAFF.

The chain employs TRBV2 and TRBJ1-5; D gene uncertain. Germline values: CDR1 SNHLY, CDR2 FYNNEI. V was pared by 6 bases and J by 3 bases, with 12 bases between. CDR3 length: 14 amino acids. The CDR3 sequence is CASRGGQHNQPQHF. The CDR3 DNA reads TGTGCCAGCAGGGGAGGGCAGCACAATCAGCCCCAGCATTTT.

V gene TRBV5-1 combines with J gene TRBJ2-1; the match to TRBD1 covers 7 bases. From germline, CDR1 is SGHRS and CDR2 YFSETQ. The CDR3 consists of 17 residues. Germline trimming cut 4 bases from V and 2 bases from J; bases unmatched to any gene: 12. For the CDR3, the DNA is TGCGCCAGCAGCGGTCAGATCGGACAGGTAACCTACAATGAGCAGTTCTTC. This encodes CASSGQIGQVTYNEQFF.

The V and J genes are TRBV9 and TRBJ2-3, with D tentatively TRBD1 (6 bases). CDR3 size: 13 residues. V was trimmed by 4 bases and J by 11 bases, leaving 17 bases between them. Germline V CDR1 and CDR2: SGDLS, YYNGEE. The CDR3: CASSKPGAGLQYF. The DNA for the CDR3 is TGTGCCAGCAGCAAACCAGGGGCGGGTTTGCAGTATTTT.